These T cell receptor beta chains were read from a single sample in a study of metastatic and nonmetastatic thyroid tumors. Using MiXCR, TCRdb re-called clones from the PCR reads. The sample has 25,000 to 30,000 clones, around 3.5% seen once. The sequenced sample consisted of blood. The receptors derive from a male donor with papillary thyroid cancer or a benign thyroid nodule (not recorded which). Some clones in this sample may be carry-over from other donors' samples. CDR3s include the opening cysteine and the closing phenylalanine or tryptophan. Fields, in order: clone size, D gene, J gene, V gene, CDR3 DNA, CDR3 protein. The D gene is left open where the match is weak. Clone size, where shown, is once, few, many, or a class for clones that have expanded.

clone_size: many; d_call: NA; j_call: TRBJ2-2; v_call: TRBV3-1; cdr3_nt: TGTGCCAGCAGCCAAGTTTTTCAGGCCACCGGGGAGCTGTTTTTT; cdr3_aa: CASSQVFQATGELFF
clone_size: NA; d_call: TRBD1; j_call: TRBJ2-7; v_call: TRBV6-1; cdr3_nt: TGTGCCAGCAGTGAATCGTCAGGGGGCCCCTACGAGCAGTACTTC; cdr3_aa: CASSESSGGPYEQYF
clone_size: NA; d_call: TRBD2; j_call: TRBJ2-3; v_call: TRBV11-2; cdr3_nt: TGTGCCAGCAGCCAGGGAGGGCCATATACGCAGTATTTT; cdr3_aa: CASSQGGPYTQYF
clone_size: many; d_call: TRBD1; j_call: TRBJ2-5; v_call: TRBV5-1; cdr3_nt: TGCGCCAGCAGCTCGGGACAGGGGCGAGAGACCCAGTACTTC; cdr3_aa: CASSSGQGRETQYF
clone_size: NA; d_call: TRBD1; j_call: TRBJ2-1; v_call: TRBV5-1; cdr3_nt: TGCGCCAGCAGCGGGACAGGGTTTAGAAATGAGCAGTTCTTC; cdr3_aa: CASSGTGFRNEQFF
clone_size: NA; d_call: NA; j_call: TRBJ2-3; v_call: TRBV27; cdr3_nt: TGTGCCAGCAGTCTTACAAGCACAGATACGCAGTATTTT; cdr3_aa: CASSLTSTDTQYF
clone_size: NA; d_call: NA; j_call: TRBJ2-5; v_call: TRBV18; cdr3_nt: TGTGCCAGCTCACCACCAGGGGTCTCAGAGACCCAGTACTTC; cdr3_aa: CASSPPGVSETQYF
clone_size: medium-sized; d_call: NA; j_call: TRBJ2-7; v_call: TRBV6-5; cdr3_nt: TGTGCCAGCAGTTACTCCCCCCCGTCAGGACCGGTGAAGTACGAGCAGTACTTC; cdr3_aa: CASSYSPPSGPVKYEQYF
clone_size: many; d_call: NA; j_call: TRBJ1-5; v_call: TRBV20-1; cdr3_nt: TGCAGTGCTAGAGATCCTGGAGGGAATCAGCCCCAGCATTTT; cdr3_aa: CSARDPGGNQPQHF
clone_size: few; d_call: TRBD1; j_call: TRBJ1-5; v_call: TRBV6-1; cdr3_nt: TGTGCCAGCAGTGAAGCCAGACAGGGGGTGATGCCCCAGCATTTT; cdr3_aa: CASSEARQGVMPQHF
clone_size: many; d_call: NA; j_call: TRBJ2-5; v_call: TRBV6-1; cdr3_nt: TGTGCCAGCAGGGACCCCGGGCGGGTAGAGACCCAGTACTTC; cdr3_aa: CASRDPGRVETQYF
clone_size: few; d_call: NA; j_call: TRBJ2-3; v_call: TRBV12-3/TRBV12-4; cdr3_nt: TGTGCCAGCAGTGAGGGTAGCGGAGGCCCCCCAGATACGCAGTATTTT; cdr3_aa: CASSEGSGGPPDTQYF
clone_size: few; d_call: NA; j_call: TRBJ2-3; v_call: TRBV14; cdr3_nt: TGTGCCAGCAGCCAAGAGGGACACGGTGCAGATACGCAGTATTTT; cdr3_aa: CASSQEGHGADTQYF
clone_size: many; d_call: TRBD1; j_call: TRBJ2-7; v_call: TRBV5-1; cdr3_nt: TGCGCCAGCAGTCGGACAGGGGCAACCTACGAGCAGTACTTC; cdr3_aa: CASSRTGATYEQYF
clone_size: medium-sized; d_call: NA; j_call: TRBJ1-5; v_call: TRBV27; cdr3_nt: TGTGCCAGCAGTTTAAGAGGTGGCGGACAGCCCCAGCATTTT; cdr3_aa: CASSLRGGGQPQHF
clone_size: medium-sized; d_call: NA; j_call: TRBJ1-2; v_call: TRBV2; cdr3_nt: TGTGCCAGCAGTGAAGGAGGGGTTGGCTACACCTTC; cdr3_aa: CASSEGGVGYTF
clone_size: many; d_call: NA; j_call: TRBJ2-3; v_call: TRBV7-6; cdr3_nt: TGTGCCAGCAGCTTAGTCCCAGGGGCCACAGATACGCAGTATTTT; cdr3_aa: CASSLVPGATDTQYF
clone_size: few; d_call: TRBD1; j_call: TRBJ2-7; v_call: TRBV20-1; cdr3_nt: TGCATAACCGGGACAGCGAACGAGCAGTACTTC; cdr3_aa: CITGTANEQYF
clone_size: many; d_call: NA; j_call: TRBJ2-7; v_call: TRBV5-6; cdr3_nt: TGTGCCAGCAGCTTGGTTAGCAGCCGATACGAGCAGTACTTC; cdr3_aa: CASSLVSSRYEQYF
clone_size: few; d_call: NA; j_call: TRBJ2-2; v_call: TRBV3-1; cdr3_nt: TGTGCCAGCAGCCTCAGCACGAACACCGGGGAGCTGTTTTTT; cdr3_aa: CASSLSTNTGELFF
clone_size: few; d_call: TRBD2; j_call: TRBJ2-3; v_call: TRBV6-2/TRBV6-3; cdr3_nt: TGTGCCAGCAGTTCTGGTACTAGCGGGGGGGCAGATACGCAGTATTTT; cdr3_aa: CASSSGTSGGADTQYF
clone_size: NA; d_call: TRBD2; j_call: TRBJ2-7; v_call: TRBV28; cdr3_nt: TGTGCCAGCACCCAACTAGCGCGAAGAGGGGAGCAGTACTTC; cdr3_aa: CASTQLARRGEQYF
clone_size: medium-sized; d_call: NA; j_call: TRBJ2-7; v_call: TRBV27; cdr3_nt: TGTGCCAGCGGGCACTACGAGCAGTACTTC; cdr3_aa: CASGHYEQYF
clone_size: many; d_call: NA; j_call: TRBJ2-1; v_call: TRBV7-3; cdr3_nt: TGTGCCAGCAGTCTAAGAGGGCAGGGGGGATTCTACAATGAGCAGTTCTTC; cdr3_aa: CASSLRGQGGFYNEQFF
clone_size: NA; d_call: NA; j_call: TRBJ1-3; v_call: TRBV7-9; cdr3_nt: TGTGTCAGCAGCACCATTGACGGAAACACCATATATTTT; cdr3_aa: CVSSTIDGNTIYF
clone_size: NA; d_call: NA; j_call: TRBJ1-5; v_call: TRBV20-1; cdr3_nt: TGCAGTGGGCAGTCGAGCAATCAGCCCCAGCATTTT; cdr3_aa: CSGQSSNQPQHF
clone_size: many; d_call: NA; j_call: TRBJ2-7; v_call: TRBV7-2; cdr3_nt: TGTGCCAGCAGCTTAGCGCTAGGTAGCCCCCCCTACGAGCAGTACTTC; cdr3_aa: CASSLALGSPPYEQYF
clone_size: few; d_call: NA; j_call: TRBJ1-5; v_call: TRBV29-1; cdr3_nt: TGCAGCTCCCTTGACGCAGTCCCATGGGGCAATCAGCCCCAGCATTTT; cdr3_aa: CSSLDAVPWGNQPQHF
clone_size: NA; d_call: TRBD1; j_call: TRBJ2-1; v_call: TRBV6-4; cdr3_nt: TGTGCCAGCAGTGAGGCCGGAGGACAGGTCGATCAGCAGTTCTTC; cdr3_aa: CASSEAGGQVDQQFF
clone_size: NA; d_call: TRBD1; j_call: TRBJ1-6; v_call: TRBV12-3/TRBV12-4; cdr3_nt: TGTGCCAGCAGACCGGGACAGGGGTATTCACCCCTCCACTTT; cdr3_aa: CASRPGQGYSPLHF
clone_size: many; d_call: NA; j_call: TRBJ1-5; v_call: TRBV29-1; cdr3_nt: TGCAGCGCCCTTGACGCAGTCCCAGGGGGCAATCAGCCCCAGCATTTT; cdr3_aa: CSALDAVPGGNQPQHF
clone_size: medium-sized; d_call: NA; j_call: TRBJ2-1; v_call: TRBV28; cdr3_nt: TGTGCCAGCACCTTCTCGACCGCGGATGAGCAGTTCTTC; cdr3_aa: CASTFSTADEQFF
clone_size: NA; d_call: NA; j_call: TRBJ1-1; v_call: TRBV7-9; cdr3_nt: TGTGCCAGCAGCTTGGCAGGGAACACTGAAGCTTTCTTT; cdr3_aa: CASSLAGNTEAFF
clone_size: many; d_call: TRBD2; j_call: TRBJ2-1; v_call: TRBV11-1; cdr3_nt: TGTGCCAGCAGAAGACTAGCGGGGCCCCTCAATGAGCAGTTCTTC; cdr3_aa: CASRRLAGPLNEQFF
clone_size: NA; d_call: TRBD1; j_call: TRBJ2-7; v_call: TRBV6-2/TRBV6-3; cdr3_nt: TGTGCCAGCGGAAAAACCCCGGGACAGGGCAGGTACGAGCAGTACTTC; cdr3_aa: CASGKTPGQGRYEQYF
clone_size: NA; d_call: TRBD2; j_call: TRBJ2-7; v_call: TRBV28; cdr3_nt: TGTGCCAGCAGCCCTTGGCTAGCGGGAGGGCGGGGGCAGTACTTC; cdr3_aa: CASSPWLAGGRGQYF
clone_size: NA; d_call: NA; j_call: TRBJ2-7; v_call: TRBV11-2; cdr3_nt: TGTGCCAGCAGAATCGGGTCCGCATTTGCCTACGAGCAGTACTTC; cdr3_aa: CASRIGSAFAYEQYF
clone_size: few; d_call: TRBD1; j_call: TRBJ1-2; v_call: TRBV5-5; cdr3_nt: TGTGCCAGCAGCTTAGAAGGGGGCACCTCTGGCTACACCTTC; cdr3_aa: CASSLEGGTSGYTF
clone_size: NA; d_call: TRBD2; j_call: TRBJ2-1; v_call: TRBV27; cdr3_nt: TGTGCCAGCAGTTTACCCCGACTAGCGGGTAGCAATGAGCAGTTCTTC; cdr3_aa: CASSLPRLAGSNEQFF
clone_size: NA; d_call: TRBD2; j_call: TRBJ2-7; v_call: TRBV28; cdr3_nt: TGTGCCAGCAGTCCTGGACTAGCGGGAGCCGCCTACGAGCAGTACTTC; cdr3_aa: CASSPGLAGAAYEQYF
clone_size: NA; d_call: NA; j_call: TRBJ2-5; v_call: TRBV11-3; cdr3_nt: TGTGCCAGCAGCGAAGGGACCGGAGAGACCCAGTACTTC; cdr3_aa: CASSEGTGETQYF
clone_size: few; d_call: TRBD2; j_call: TRBJ2-1; v_call: TRBV2; cdr3_nt: TGTGCCAGCAGCGGGGGGGCCGGGAATGAGCAGTTCTTC; cdr3_aa: CASSGGAGNEQFF
clone_size: medium-sized; d_call: NA; j_call: TRBJ2-7; v_call: TRBV6-2/TRBV6-3; cdr3_nt: TGTGCCAGCAGCCAGATCCCAGGGTTGCACGAGCAGTACTTC; cdr3_aa: CASSQIPGLHEQYF
clone_size: few; d_call: NA; j_call: TRBJ2-7; v_call: TRBV5-4; cdr3_nt: TGTGCCAGCAGCGCGTGGGGGAGCGTCGGGGAATACGATCAGTACTTC; cdr3_aa: CASSAWGSVGEYDQYF
clone_size: many; d_call: TRBD1; j_call: TRBJ2-1; v_call: TRBV7-9; cdr3_nt: TGTGCCAGCAGCGCCGGGACAGCGCGGGATGAGCAGTTCTTC; cdr3_aa: CASSAGTARDEQFF
clone_size: medium-sized; d_call: NA; j_call: TRBJ1-2; v_call: TRBV27; cdr3_nt: TGTGCCAGCAGTTTAATCGGCTCCTATGGCTACACCTTC; cdr3_aa: CASSLIGSYGYTF